This T cell receptor (beta chain) was identified in a study of cytomegalovirus exposure and HLA in healthy donors. The CDR3 contains 11 residues. V lost 8 bases and J 4 bases, leaving 9 bases between the germline ends. CDR1 and CDR2 (germline): SQVTM, ANQGSEA. Vbeta (60) and Jbeta (13) primers were used in the PCR. Repertoires were generated with immunoSEQ multiplex PCR, while TCRdb's copy carries only in-frame clones and drops some. The data contain 200,000 or so clones, approximately 83% of them singletons. The sequencing sample was made of PBMCs. The source is a girl aged 10-17 years in good health and CMV-seronegative. The rearrangement joins TRBV29-1 to TRBJ2-1; D remains unclear. CDR3 region: CSCSPYNEQFF. In DNA, the CDR3 is TGCAGCTGTTCTCCTTACAATGAGCAGTTCTTC.